A selection of T cell receptor beta chains follows, all from one sample in a study of T cells in Graves' hyperthyroidism and ophthalmopathy. TCRdb re-analysed the multiplex PCR reads in MiXCR, keeping a single row per CDR3 protein. This sample has around 800,000 distinct CDR3 sequences, with 35% to 45% found just once. The sequenced material came from blood. The receptors were sampled from a man aged 18 to 35 with Graves' hyperthyroidism. CDR3s include the opening cysteine and the closing phenylalanine or tryptophan. The D gene is left open where the match is weak. A row's size may be missing; if present it is once, few, many or a size class.

D | J | V | size | DNA | CDR3
- | TRBJ1-1 | TRBV6-5 | few | TGTGCCAGCAGACACCCTGTCCGGGGGATGCAGGCTGAAGCTTTCTTT | CASRHPVRGMQAEAFF
TRBD2 | TRBJ2-7 | TRBV7-3 | - | TGTGCCAGCAGTAACCCTCTAGCGGGGTACGAGCAGTACTTC | CASSNPLAGYEQYF
- | TRBJ1-5 | TRBV7-2 | many | TGTGCCAGCAGCTTACGGGGGGGAGGCAATCAGCCCCAGCATTTT | CASSLRGGGNQPQHF
TRBD1 | TRBJ1-2 | TRBV9 | many | TGTGCCAGCAGCCCAGGACAGGGCAGGGGCTACACCTTC | CASSPGQGRGYTF
- | TRBJ1-1 | TRBV12-3/TRBV12-4 | few | TGTGCCAGCAGCTACCAAGAAGGGAGCACTGAAGCTTTCTTT | CASSYQEGSTEAFF
TRBD1 | TRBJ2-7 | TRBV11-1 | - | TGTGCCAGCAGCCCGGACAGGGAACACGAGCAGTACTTC | CASSPDREHEQYF
- | TRBJ2-6 | TRBV19 | many | TGTGCCAGTAGGATTGGGGCTCTTGGGGCCAACGTCCTGACTTTC | CASRIGALGANVLTF
- | TRBJ2-7 | TRBV10-3 | once | TGTGCCATCACCGACCTCGCTACCTACGAGCAGTACTTC | CAITDLATYEQYF
- | TRBJ1-1 | TRBV7-9 | few | TGTGCCAGCACAATCGGCGGCGGGGTCACTGAAGCTTTCTTT | CASTIGGGVTEAFF
- | TRBJ2-7 | TRBV6-6 | - | TGTGCCAGCAGTTACCCCAGCCAGCGCTACGAGCAGTACTTC | CASSYPSQRYEQYF